Following are 22 T cell receptor beta chains from one sample sequenced in a study of identical twins. TCRdb independently ran MiXCR on the 5' RACE reads; one entry per CDR3 protein. The sample records more than 1.5 million distinct CDR3 sequences, less than 40% being singletons. Sequenced material: cord blood. All receptors come from a newborn girl in good health.

This clonotype was seen more than once but under ten times. The chain has TRBV12-3 or TRBV12-4 and TRBJ1-2, with TRBD1 matching over 7 bases. CDR3 length: 13 residues. J lost 8 bases, V lost 2 bases, and 5 bases had no gene match. CDR3 sequence: CASSLQGVKGYTF. The CDR3 DNA sequence: TGTGCCAGCAGTTTACAGGGGGTTAAGGGCTACACCTTC.

This chain joins TRBV20-1 and TRBJ2-7; the match to TRBD2 covers 8 bases. The V gene end was trimmed by 7 bases and the J gene end by 6 bases; junction bases not matched to a gene: 11. The germline V gene has CDR1 DFQATT and CDR2 SNEGSKA (reference sequence). CDR3 length: 13 amino acids. The CDR3 region has the DNA TGCAGTGTGGGAGCGGGAGCATTCCCCGAGCAGTACTTC. Translated, it gives CSVGAGAFPEQYF.

The V call is TRBV12-3 or TRBV12-4, the J call TRBJ2-3, with 11 positions matching TRBD2. Trimming removed 6 bases from V and 9 bases from J; junction bases left unmatched: 2. This CDR3 has 12 amino acids. CDR3 DNA sequence: TGTGCCAGCAGAGTAGCGGGGGGGACGCAGTATTTT. This gives the protein CASRVAGGTQYF.

The genes are TRBV4-1 and TRBJ2-7; D gene ambiguous. The CDR3 covers 16 residues. CDR1 MGHRA and CDR2 YSYEKL come from the germline V gene. V lost 1 base and J 1 base, leaving 14 bases between the germline ends. CDR3 amino acids: CASSQGIVYASYEQYF. For the CDR3, the DNA is TGCGCCAGCAGCCAAGGTATTGTCTACGCATCCTACGAGCAGTACTTC.

Note on this clonotype: A read error may account for a junction end that differs from germline. The V gene is TRBV7-2, the J gene TRBJ2-5; D tentatively reads TRBD1 or TRBD2 (8 bases each). The germline V gene has CDR1 SGHTA and CDR2 FQGNSA. This CDR3 contains 17 residues. The DNA for the CDR3 is TGTGCCAACAGCTTCCGAGGCGGGGGGACAGGCGCTAGAGAGCAGTACTTC. Translation: CANSFRGGGTGAREQYF.

This clonotype has more than one count but fewer than ten. The chain uses TRBV27 and TRBJ1-1; a weak D match, TRBD1 (6 bases). Germline V CDR1 and CDR2: MNHEY, SMNVEV (reference sequence). The V end lost 4 bases, the J end lost 1 base, and 10 bases lay between the germline ends. The CDR3 loop spans 14 amino acids. CDR3 amino acids: CASSSYRANTEAFF. The CDR3 nucleotides are TGTGCCAGCAGTTCCTACAGGGCGAACACTGAAGCTTTCTTT.

V is TRBV7-6 and J is TRBJ2-7; 14 bases map to TRBD2. CDR3 length equals 17 residues. From germline, CDR1 is SGHVS and CDR2 FNYEAQ. With V trimmed by 3 bases and J by 5 bases, 9 bases remained unmatched. CDR3 bases: TGTGCCAGCAGCTTCGGACTAGCGGGGGGTAGGAGCAACGAGCAGTACTTC. It yields the protein CASSFGLAGGRSNEQYF. Full variable domain (missing parts from reference TRBV7-6 and TRBJ2-7): GAGVSQSPRYKVTKRGQDVALRCDPISGHVSLYWYRQALGQGPEFLTYFNYEAQQDKSGLPNDRFSAERPEGSISTLTIQRTEQRDSAMYRCASSFGLAGGRSNEQYFGPGTRLTVT.

This rearrangement joins TRBV11-2 to TRBJ2-7, with TRBD1 matching 8 bases. With 5 bases clipped from V and 3 bases from J, the junction kept 18 bases outside the gene matches. The germline V gene encodes CDR1 SGHAT and CDR2 FQNNGV. The CDR3 loop spans 18 amino acids. CDR3 protein: CASSPHLRGRVLNYEQYF. CDR3 coding DNA: TGTGCCAGCAGCCCCCATCTCAGGGGGCGAGTTCTAAACTACGAGCAGTACTTC. The complete variable domain, with remaining parts taken from reference TRBV11-2 and TRBJ2-7, reads EAGVAQSPRYKIIEKRQSVAFWCNPISGHATLYWYQQILGQGPKLLIQFQNNGVVDDSQLPKDRFSAERLKGVDSTLKIQPAKLEDSAVYLCASSPHLRGRVLNYEQYFGPGTRLTVT.

This sequence joins TRBV12-3 or TRBV12-4 and TRBJ2-3, with 9 bases identical to TRBD2. The CDR3 spans 16 residues. V was clipped by 4 bases and J by 2 bases; unmatched bases: 7. CDR3 amino acids: CASSSRTSAFTDTQYF. The CDR3 DNA follows: TGTGCCAGCAGTTCGCGGACTAGCGCATTCACAGATACGCAGTATTTT.

The genes are TRBV21-1 and TRBJ2-1; the table's TRBD2 call for D was not verified on the DNA. TRBV21-1 is described as a pseudogene. CDR3 length: 20 amino acids. The CDR3 loop reads CASSKRRGTADRSSYNEQFF. The CDR3 region has the DNA TGTGCCAGCAGCAAAAGGCGGGGAACCGCGGACCGAAGCTCCTACAATGAGCAGTTCTTC.

The chain employs TRBV7-2 and TRBJ1-2; a weak D match, TRBD1 (6 bases). Trimming removed 8 bases at V and 4 bases at J, with 11 bases between. The germline V gene encodes CDR1 SGHTA and CDR2 FQGNSA. The CDR3 is 12 residues long. DNA for the CDR3: TGTGCCAGCGGACAGAATATCTATGGCTACACCTTC. Its protein is CASGQNIYGYTF.

This clonotype has more than one count but fewer than ten. This rearrangement joins TRBV16 to TRBJ1-1; 7 nucleotides line up with TRBD1. Germline V gene data show CDR1 as KGHSY and CDR2 as FQNENV. V lost 3 bases and J lost 10; bases outside the gene matches: 11. This CDR3 has 14 amino acids. This CDR3 reads CASSHGGYRDRAFF. The CDR3, as DNA: TGTGCCAGCAGCCACGGTGGGTACCGGGACAGAGCTTTCTTT.

The chain carries TRBV20-1 and TRBJ2-7, with D hard to call. CDR3 size: 13 residues. V was pared by 1 base and J by 3 bases, with 10 bases between. CDR1 is DFQATT and CDR2 is SNEGSKA in the germline V gene (reference sequence). CDR3 DNA: TGCAGTGCTAGAGCCCACCTGGACTACGAGCAGTACTTC. Protein: CSARAHLDYEQYF.

The chain couples TRBV4-1 to TRBJ2-7, with 8 bases aligning to TRBD2. After removal of 2 bases from V and 1 base from J, the junction contained 10 bases not matched to a gene. CDR3 length equals 17 residues. Per germline, CDR1 MGHRA and CDR2 YSYEKL. DNA for the CDR3: TGCGCCAGCAGCCAAAAGTTACCGGGACTAGAGTCCTACGAGCAGTACTTC. Its translation is CASSQKLPGLESYEQYF.

The chain couples TRBV28 to TRBJ2-7; TRBD1 matches 12 bases. The CDR3 spans 15 residues. CDR1 and CDR2 (germline): MDHEN, SYDVKM. Trimming took 2 bases from V and 5 from J; bases not matched to a gene: 4. The CDR3 nucleotides are TGTGCCAGCAGTTTAGCAGGGACAGGGGGCCACGAGCAGTACTTC. Residues: CASSLAGTGGHEQYF.

The table lists this clonotype with a few counts. The chain carries TRBV3-1 and TRBJ2-7; 9 nucleotides line up with TRBD1. The V segment lost 4 bases and the J segment 3 bases; nucleotides outside the gene matches: 7. CDR1 and CDR2 from the germline V gene are LGHDT and YNNKEL (reference sequence). There are 15 residues in the CDR3. The CDR3 here is CASSPLTGGSYEQYF. The CDR3 nucleotides read TGTGCCAGCAGCCCCTTGACAGGGGGAAGCTACGAGCAGTACTTC.

The chain carries TRBV28 and TRBJ2-7; TRBD2 might be the D (6 bases). This CDR3 has 14 residues. Trimming took off 8 bases at V and 7 bases at J, with 21 bases between the two ends. Germline V gives CDR1 MDHEN, CDR2 SYDVKM. DNA of the CDR3: TGTGCCAGCGAGAGGGGAGGTTCGTACAATGAGCAGTACTTC. It yields the protein CASERGGSYNEQYF.

This clonotype was seen only once. The chain is built from TRBV10-3 and TRBJ1-3; D remains ambiguous. From germline, CDR1 is ENHRY and CDR2 SYGVKD. The ends were cut back, 1 base at V and 4 bases at J, with 2 bases in the middle. The CDR3 runs to 12 residues. CDR3 residues: CAISEWGNTIYF. In nucleotides, the CDR3 is TGTGCCATCAGTGAGTGGGGAAACACCATATATTTT.

This clonotype was observed a handful of times. The V and J genes are TRBV20-1 and TRBJ2-7, with unresolved D. Per the germline V gene, CDR1 is DFQATT and CDR2 is SNEGSKA (reference sequence). Deletions cut 4 bases from V and 4 bases from J, with 8 bases between. This CDR3 is 11 amino acids long. The CDR3 DNA reads TGCAGTGCTAACAGTGTGTACGAGCAGTACTTC. This sequence encodes CSANSVYEQYF.

The chain recombines TRBV24-1 with TRBJ2-2, with D unclear. CDR3 length: 14 amino acids. Trimming pared 6 bases from V and 2 bases from J, leaving 9 bases between. In germline, CDR1 is KGHDR, CDR2 SFDVKD. The DNA for the CDR3 is TGTGCCACCAGTCCCCGTCCCAACACCGGGGAGCTGTTTTTT. It specifies CATSPRPNTGELFF.

A few counts support this clonotype. The chain links TRBV15 to TRBJ2-5; D remains ambiguous. Germline V gene data show CDR1 as LNHNV and CDR2 as YYDKDF (reference sequence). The CDR3 covers 15 residues. The V gene lost 2 bases and the J gene lost 0 bases, with 10 bases spanning the gap. The CDR3 loop is CATSRRTVYQETQYF. Written as DNA, the CDR3 is TGTGCCACCAGCAGACGGACCGTGTACCAAGAGACCCAGTACTTC.

This clonotype was seen only once. The chain recombines TRBV18 with TRBJ2-7; no clear D gene. Gene TRBJ2-5 matches the end of the DNA better, so the J call may be wrong. Germline values: CDR1 KGHSH, CDR2 LQKENI. The CDR3 runs to 14 residues. This chain's CDR3 is CASSPPGFRETQYF. CDR3 nucleotide sequence: TGTGCCAGCTCACCACCAGGGTTCCGGGAGACCCAGTACTTC.